These T cell receptor beta chains were read from a single sample in a study of T cells in localized non-small cell lung cancer. Using immunoSEQ multiplex PCR, the repertoire was profiled, and TCRdb retains in-frame clones only, with some absent. The sample consists of about 39,000 clones, 75% to 85% of them appearing once. The sequenced sample was PBMCs, obtained before any cancer treatment. All receptors derive from a woman aged 35 to 75 with stage II squamous cell lung carcinoma. CDR3s include the opening cysteine and the closing phenylalanine or tryptophan. D genes are given only for firm matches. The size of a clone is reported for some rows only, either as once, few or many, or as a class for expanded clones.

CDR3 DNA: TGTGCCAGCAGGGGCGGGAGGGTCTACGGCGAGCAGTACTTC
CDR3 protein: CASRGGRVYGEQYF
J gene: TRBJ2-7
clone size: .
V gene: TRBV4-2
D gene: TRBD2

CDR3 DNA: TGTGCCAGCAGTGCCTACCAGGGGCACACTGAAGCTTTCTTT
CDR3 protein: CASSAYQGHTEAFF
J gene: TRBJ1-1
clone size: once
V gene: TRBV28
D gene: .

CDR3 DNA: TGCGCCAGCAGTGAAACAGATAGCAATCAGCCCCAGCATTTT
CDR3 protein: CASSETDSNQPQHF
J gene: TRBJ1-5
clone size: .
V gene: TRBV10-2
D gene: .

CDR3 DNA: TGTGCCAGCAGCTTAGATACGGGGGGCTTGACTAATGAAAAACTGTTTTTT
CDR3 protein: CASSLDTGGLTNEKLFF
J gene: TRBJ1-4
clone size: .
V gene: TRBV7-8
D gene: .

CDR3 DNA: TGCGCCAGCAGCTTGGGGCTAGCGGGGCAAGAGACCCAGTACTTC
CDR3 protein: CASSLGLAGQETQYF
J gene: TRBJ2-5
clone size: once
V gene: TRBV5-1
D gene: TRBD2

CDR3 DNA: TGTGCCAGCAGTTCTTCCGGGGGGGGGAGCTATGAGCAGTTCTTC
CDR3 protein: CASSSSGGGSYEQFF
J gene: TRBJ2-1
clone size: .
V gene: TRBV6-5
D gene: TRBD2

CDR3 DNA: TGTGCCAGCAGTCTGGGGGTACTTCAGCCCCAGCATTTT
CDR3 protein: CASSLGVLQPQHF
J gene: TRBJ1-5
clone size: .
V gene: TRBV27
D gene: .

CDR3 DNA: TGCGCCAGCAGTGAAAGTTTGGGGACCGGCTCATCCTATGGCTACACCTTC
CDR3 protein: CASSESLGTGSSYGYTF
J gene: TRBJ1-2
clone size: once
V gene: TRBV10-1
D gene: .

CDR3 DNA: TGTGCCAGCAGCCCCGCAACCGGGACAGGGGCTGGAAACACCATATATTTT
CDR3 protein: CASSPATGTGAGNTIYF
J gene: TRBJ1-3
clone size: few
V gene: TRBV7-6
D gene: TRBD1

CDR3 DNA: TGTGCCAGCAGCTTAGGTTCGGGGGAACCAGATACGCAGTATTTT
CDR3 protein: CASSLGSGEPDTQYF
J gene: TRBJ2-3
clone size: .
V gene: TRBV11-3
D gene: .

CDR3 DNA: TGTGCCAGCAGCGACGACGGGACTAGCTCCTACGAGCAGTACTTC
CDR3 protein: CASSDDGTSSYEQYF
J gene: TRBJ2-7
clone size: .
V gene: TRBV9
D gene: TRBD2

CDR3 DNA: TGTGCCAGCAGCCCTCGGTGGGGCGGTTGGAACACCGGGGAGCTGTTTTTT
CDR3 protein: CASSPRWGGWNTGELFF
J gene: TRBJ2-2
clone size: .
V gene: TRBV11-1
D gene: .

CDR3 DNA: TGTGCCAGCACCCCTAGCGGGTTCTCCTACAATGAGCAGTTCTTC
CDR3 protein: CASTPSGFSYNEQFF
J gene: TRBJ2-1
clone size: .
V gene: TRBV28
D gene: TRBD2

CDR3 DNA: TGTGCCAGCACGACAGGGGATCAGCCCCAGCATTTT
CDR3 protein: CASTTGDQPQHF
J gene: TRBJ1-5
clone size: .
V gene: TRBV18
D gene: TRBD1

CDR3 DNA: TGTGCCAGCAGCTTAACGGACACGACGAACACTGAAGCTTTCTTT
CDR3 protein: CASSLTDTTNTEAFF
J gene: TRBJ1-1
clone size: .
V gene: TRBV2
D gene: .

CDR3 DNA: TGTGCCAGTAGTAAACTAGCGGGAGGGAACGATGAGCAGTTCTTC
CDR3 protein: CASSKLAGGNDEQFF
J gene: TRBJ2-1
clone size: .
V gene: TRBV19
D gene: TRBD2

CDR3 DNA: TGTGCCAGCAGTGAAGGATCGACAGGGAACACTGAAGCTTTCTTT
CDR3 protein: CASSEGSTGNTEAFF
J gene: TRBJ1-1
clone size: .
V gene: TRBV6-1
D gene: .

CDR3 DNA: TGTGCCAGCAGTTACAGCCCCGGCGGGTACACTGAAGCTTTCTTT
CDR3 protein: CASSYSPGGYTEAFF
J gene: TRBJ1-1
clone size: .
V gene: TRBV6-5
D gene: .

CDR3 DNA: TGTGCCAGCAGTTCTCCTAGCGGGGGCACAGATACGCAGTATTTT
CDR3 protein: CASSSPSGGTDTQYF
J gene: TRBJ2-3
clone size: .
V gene: TRBV6-6
D gene: TRBD2

CDR3 DNA: TGTGCCAGCAGCTTAGGGACAGGGTACAATCAGCCCCAGCATTTT
CDR3 protein: CASSLGTGYNQPQHF
J gene: TRBJ1-5
clone size: .
V gene: TRBV11-2
D gene: TRBD1

CDR3 DNA: TGTGCCAGCTCACCGGACCAGATGAACACTGAAGCTTTCTTT
CDR3 protein: CASSPDQMNTEAFF
J gene: TRBJ1-1
clone size: .
V gene: TRBV18
D gene: .

CDR3 DNA: TGTGCCAGCAGTCCCGGAGGATCGAACACTGAAGCTTTCTTT
CDR3 protein: CASSPGGSNTEAFF
J gene: TRBJ1-1
clone size: .
V gene: TRBV6-6
D gene: .

CDR3 DNA: TGTGCCAGCAGCTCGCGACGGACCCCTAATGAAAAACTGTTTTTT
CDR3 protein: CASSSRRTPNEKLFF
J gene: TRBJ1-4
clone size: .
V gene: TRBV7-9
D gene: .

CDR3 DNA: TGCGCCAGCAGCCCGAGGGAAAATACGCAGTATTTT
CDR3 protein: CASSPRENTQYF
J gene: TRBJ2-3
clone size: .
V gene: TRBV5-1
D gene: .